This T cell receptor (beta chain) stems from a study of cytomegalovirus exposure and HLA in healthy donors. Findings and caveats of the study: An analysis done earlier found most TCR beta V segments productive about 87% or about 30% of the time. Because they were indistinguishable, some V segments, including TRBV6-2 and TRBV6-3, were excluded.

Looked up from germline, CDR1 is MNHEY and CDR2 is SMNVEV (reference sequence). This CDR3 spans 15 amino acids. The V and J ends lost 4 bases and 7 bases, in that order; junction bases with no gene match: 7. As to this clone: The antigen is not known.

Primers included in the PCR were 60 Vbeta and 13 Jbeta primers. The method was immunoSEQ multiplex PCR; TCRdb's version includes in-frame clones alone and lacks a portion of them. The table counts about 55,000 clones; approximately 9% lies in the top ten. This chain uses TRBV27 with TRBJ1-6, with TRBD1 identical over 7 bases. The specimen sequenced was PBMCs. The sequence was collected from a man over 45 in good health and CMV-seropositive. Here the CDR3 DNA reads TGTGCCAGCAGTTATAGCGGGACAGAGAATTCACCCCTCCACTTT. Protein product: CASSYSGTENSPLHF.